The entry below gives a single T cell receptor beta chain sequence along with its context. The sample belongs to a study of blood T cell repertoires in COVID-19. Overall study: Acute and convalescent COVID-19 samples came from the United States, Italy and Spain. Nucleic acid was either cDNA or gDNA, and it came from T cells, B-cell-depleted T cells, or PBMCs.

In the original analysis: Reference gene primer amplification gave nucleated cell count estimates. Method: immunoSEQ multiplex PCR; TCRdb's copy keeps in-frame clones and lacks some. D and trimming were read from the DNA, whereas the V and J calls and clone size are those reported in that table. The sample carries 40,000 to 45,000 clones, roughly 69% recorded once. The V segment lost 7 bases and the J segment 1 base; nucleotides outside the gene matches: 10. The CDR3 consists of 16 residues. Looked up from germline, CDR1 is SGHNT and CDR2 is YENEEA. The sample was peripheral blood. This chain connects TRBV11-3 to TRBJ1-5, with TRBD1 matching over 7 bases. The origin of this receptor is a man of 80 years or more with acute or convalescent COVID-19. CDR3 sequence reads: CASTLNYRGSNQPQHF. DNA of the CDR3: TGTGCCAGCACACTCAACTACAGGGGCAGCAATCAGCCCCAGCATTTT.